These 21 T cell receptor beta chains were all obtained from the same sample, sequenced in a study of cytomegalovirus exposure and HLA in healthy donors. Researchers ran the PCR with 60 Vbeta and 13 Jbeta primers. Assay: immunoSEQ multiplex PCR; the TCRdb copy retains only in-frame clones and omits some. The sample holds approximately 140,000 clones, around 78% seen once. Material: PBMCs. The receptors were sampled from a male donor in good health and CMV-seronegative.

CDR3 region: CAIRGRLLYEQYF. The CDR3 nucleotides are TGTGCCATCAGGGGGCGCCTCCTCTACGAGCAGTACTTC. The rearrangement links TRBV10-3 to TRBJ2-7, with D perhaps TRBD1 (5 bases). The germline gives CDR1 ENHRY, CDR2 SYGVKD. Trimming left V 6 bases short and J 3 bases short, with 12 bases between. The CDR3 covers 13 residues.

The chain combines TRBV19 with TRBJ1-2; no definite D call. This CDR3 region has 11 residues. Germline CDR1 reads LNHDA; CDR2 reads SQIVND (reference sequence). Trimming removed 5 bases from V and 2 bases from J, with 3 bases in between. CDR3 nucleotides: TGTGCCAGTAGTGTAAACTATGGCTACACCTTC. Encoded protein: CASSVNYGYTF. Based on the CDR3 plus reference TRBV19 and TRBJ1-2, the full variable domain is DGGITQSPKYLFRKEGQNVTLSCEQNLNHDAMYWYRQDPGQGLRLIYYSQIVNDFQKGDIAEGYSVSREKKESFPLTVTSAQKNPTAFYLCASSVNYGYTFGSGTRLTVV.

A single count supports this clone. The chain employs TRBV14 and TRBJ2-1, with TRBD2 matching over 11 bases. The CDR3 covers 17 residues. Germline V gives CDR1 SGHDN, CDR2 FVKESK. Trimming cost V 4 bases and J 0 bases; bases outside gene matches: 5. The CDR3 region is CASSRLGLADSYNEQFF. CDR3 coding DNA: TGTGCCAGCAGCCGATTGGGACTAGCGGACTCCTACAATGAGCAGTTCTTC.

This chain connects TRBV10-3 to TRBJ1-1; D is unresolved. Germline-derived CDR1 and CDR2 are ENHRY and SYGVKD. The CDR3 extends over 12 amino acids. V dropped 5 bases and J dropped 1 base, with 5 bases sitting between them. CDR3 region: CAISSKNTEAFF. CDR3 coding DNA: TGTGCCATCAGTTCCAAGAACACTGAAGCTTTCTTT.

This chain uses TRBV9 with TRBJ1-2; TRBD1 aligns across 7 bases. V lost 0 bases, J lost 7 bases, and 9 bases stayed unmatched. Germline assignment: CDR1 SGDLS and CDR2 YYNGEE. The length of the CDR3 is 15 residues. DNA of the CDR3: TGTGCCAGCAGCGTAGGGGCAGGGGGTTTGTTTGGCTACACCTTC. This sequence encodes CASSVGAGGLFGYTF.

The chain couples TRBV5-8 to TRBJ2-2; TRBD2 agrees at 11 bases. Germline V gene lookup returns CDR1 SGHTS and CDR2 YDEGEE. This CDR3 is 17 amino acids long. J lost 1 base, V lost 5 bases, and 7 bases had no gene match. The chain's CDR3 is CASSSTGTSGNTGELFF. CDR3 DNA sequence: TGTGCCAGCAGTTCAACCGGGACTAGCGGGAACACCGGGGAGCTGTTTTTT.

The chain joins TRBV5-6 to TRBJ1-4; 8 bases align to TRBD1. The CDR3 extends over 15 amino acids. V dropped 4 bases and J dropped 7; count of bases not matched to a gene: 9. CDR1 and CDR2 (germline): SGHDT, YYEEEE. The CDR3 loop reads CASSPRTGQGEKLFF. The CDR3 coding sequence is TGTGCCAGCAGCCCCAGGACAGGGCAGGGTGAAAAACTGTTTTTT.

The V gene is TRBV7-2, the J gene TRBJ2-7, with D hard to call. The germline CDR1 and CDR2 sequences are SGHTA and FQGNSA. This CDR3 spans 13 amino acids. V was shortened by 6 bases and J by 2 bases, with 11 bases between the two germline ends. This chain's CDR3 is CASRAPAAYEQYF. Written as DNA, the CDR3 is TGTGCCAGCAGGGCCCCTGCCGCCTACGAGCAGTACTTC.

This clone was observed once. The V gene is TRBV6-1, the J gene TRBJ1-1; D is unresolved. CDR1 and CDR2 (germline): MNHNS, SASEGT. The CDR3 loop spans 14 amino acids. V gave up 0 bases and J gave up 4 bases, with 9 bases separating them. Here the CDR3 DNA reads TGTGCCAGCAGTGAAGCGGGAGAGAGCACTGAAGCTTTCTTT. It is translated as CASSEAGESTEAFF.

The rearrangement joins TRBV6-5 to TRBJ2-7; TRBD1 matches 7 bases. V lost 7 bases, J lost 1 base, and 10 bases stayed unmatched. The germline CDR1 and CDR2 sequences are MNHEY and SVGAGI. This CDR3 has 15 amino acids. CDR3 loop: CASTRDSLGSYEQYF. The DNA of the CDR3 is TGTGCCAGCACTAGGGACAGCCTGGGGTCCTACGAGCAGTACTTC.

This rearrangement joins TRBV19 to TRBJ2-7; 8 positions match TRBD1. V shed 11 bases and J 2 bases; nucleotides not matched to a gene: 11. CDR1 and CDR2 from the germline V gene are LNHDA and SQIVND (reference sequence). The CDR3 length is 14 residues. The CDR3 is CASTTGTGPYEQYF. The CDR3 DNA reads as TGTGCCTCAACGACAGGGACAGGTCCCTACGAGCAGTACTTC.

This chain links TRBV9 with TRBJ2-3; TRBD2 agrees at 12 bases. CDR1 and CDR2 (germline): SGDLS, YYNGEE. V lost 3 bases to trimming and J lost 5 bases; unmatched junction nucleotides: 13. CDR3 length: 18 residues. CDR3 in DNA: TGTGCCAGCAGCGATGTCCTCGGGGCTAGCGGGAGGGGAGATACGCAGTATTTT. This translates into CASSDVLGASGRGDTQYF. The variable domain in full, completed from reference TRBV9 and TRBJ2-3, reads DSGVTQTPKHLITATGQRVTLRCSPRSGDLSVYWYQQSLDQGLQFLIQYYNGEERAKGNILERFSAQQFPDLHSELNLSSLELGDSALYFCASSDVLGASGRGDTQYFGPGTRLTVL.

The chain is built from TRBV5-6 and TRBJ2-7; D may be TRBD1 (5 bases). Trimming removed 1 base at V and 6 bases at J, with 26 bases between. The CDR3 loop spans 18 amino acids. Germline-derived CDR1 and CDR2 are SGHDT and YYEEEE. CDR3 residues: CASSLFSQGVARWSEQYF. The CDR3 coding sequence is TGTGCCAGCAGCTTGTTTAGCCAAGGGGTCGCAAGGTGGTCCGAGCAGTACTTC.

This chain connects TRBV5-5 to TRBJ2-7; D perhaps matches TRBD2 (6 bases). Germline assignment: CDR1 SGHKS and CDR2 YYEKEE (reference sequence). CDR3 length equals 16 residues. Between the trimmed V and J ends, which lost 0 bases and 5 bases, there was a span of 18 bases. The CDR3 bases are TGTGCCAGCAGCTTGGAAGAGGGCCCCGGGAGCCACGAGCAGTACTTC. Its protein product is CASSLEEGPGSHEQYF.

As concerns this clone: The germline gene is not matched at one end of the junction; a read error may be the cause. The chain recombines TRBV7-2 with TRBJ2-2; 15 positions agree with TRBD2. This CDR3 has 17 residues. From germline, CDR1 is SGHTA and CDR2 FQGNSA. This CDR3 is CASCLDRTSGGAGELFF. For the CDR3, the DNA is TGTGCCAGCTGCTTAGATCGGACTAGCGGGGGGGCCGGGGAGCTGTTTTTT.

V is TRBV6-1 and J is TRBJ2-3; 9 bases map to TRBD2. There are 16 residues in the CDR3. Germline values: CDR1 MNHNS, CDR2 SASEGT. With V trimmed by 4 bases and J by 2 bases, 7 bases remained unmatched. CDR3 nucleotide sequence: TGTGCCAGCAGTGCAGTAGCGGGAGATTACACAGATACGCAGTATTTT. Protein sequence: CASSAVAGDYTDTQYF.

J is TRBJ2-7 and V is TRBV5-4; TRBD1 matches at 8 bases. The V and J ends lost 4 bases and 4 bases, in that order; junction bases with no gene match: 4. The germline CDR1 and CDR2 sequences are SGHNT and YYREEE (reference sequence). This CDR3 region has 13 residues. CDR3 in amino acids: CASSRDRRYEQYF. DNA for the CDR3: TGTGCCAGCAGCAGGGACAGGAGGTACGAGCAGTACTTC. Drawing the rest from reference TRBV5-4 and TRBJ2-7, the complete variable domain is ETGVTQSPTHLIKTRGQQVTLRCSSQSGHNTVSWYQQALGQGPQFIFQYYREEENGRGNFPPRFSGLQFPNYSSELNVNALELDDSALYLCASSRDRRYEQYFGPGTRLTVT.

The sample holds one count of this clone. The genes are TRBV27 and TRBJ1-5; 9 bases agree with TRBD1. The CDR3 length is 16 residues. Looked up from germline, CDR1 is MNHEY and CDR2 is SMNVEV (reference sequence). The junction had 6 bases not matched to a gene; V was cut back by 6 bases and J by 0 bases. CDR3 residues: CASRPGQGNSNQPQHF. The CDR3 nucleotides read TGTGCCAGCAGACCGGGACAGGGTAATAGCAATCAGCCCCAGCATTTT.

V and J are TRBV14 and TRBJ1-1; D possibly corresponds to TRBD1 (6 bases). The germline V gene has CDR1 SGHDN and CDR2 FVKESK. This CDR3 is 16 amino acids long. Between the trimmed V and J ends, which lost 1 base and 1 base, there was a span of 13 bases. This CDR3 reads CASSQGQGWGNTEAFF. In nucleotides, the CDR3 is TGTGCCAGCAGCCAAGGGCAGGGGTGGGGGAACACTGAAGCTTTCTTT.

This clone was seen a handful of times. The V call is TRBV7-3, the J call TRBJ2-1; D possibly corresponds to TRBD1 (6 bases). The CDR3 spans 14 residues. Germline V gene sequence: CDR1 SGHTA, CDR2 FQGTGA. The V and J ends lost 5 bases and 3 bases respectively, with 11 bases between them. The CDR3: CASSKDRSYNEQFF. The CDR3 DNA reads as TGTGCCAGCAGCAAAGACAGGAGCTACAATGAGCAGTTCTTC. Drawing the rest from reference TRBV7-3 and TRBJ2-1, the complete variable domain is GAGVSQTPSNKVTEKGKYVELRCDPISGHTALYWYRQSLGQGPEFLIYFQGTGAADDSGLPNDRFFAVRPEGSVSTLKIQRTERGDSAVYLCASSKDRSYNEQFFGPGTRLTVL.

The chain recombines TRBV7-6 with TRBJ2-7; a weak D match, TRBD2 (6 bases). CDR1 is SGHVS, CDR2 FNYEAQ, per germline. This CDR3 comprises 13 residues. The V end lost 5 bases, the J end lost 5 bases, and 13 bases lay between the germline ends. CDR3 DNA sequence: TGTGCCAGCAGCAGAGAGGGACTCGACGAGCAGTACTTC. Protein sequence: CASSREGLDEQYF.